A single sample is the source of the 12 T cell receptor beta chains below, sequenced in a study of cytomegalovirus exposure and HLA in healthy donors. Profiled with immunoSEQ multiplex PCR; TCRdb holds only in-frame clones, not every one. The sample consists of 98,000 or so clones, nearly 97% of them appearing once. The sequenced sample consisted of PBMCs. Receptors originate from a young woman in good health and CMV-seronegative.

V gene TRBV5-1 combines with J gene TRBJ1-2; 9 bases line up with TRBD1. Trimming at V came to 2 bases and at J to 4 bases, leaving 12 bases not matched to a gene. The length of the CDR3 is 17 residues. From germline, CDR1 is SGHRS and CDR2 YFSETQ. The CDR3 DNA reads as TGCGCCAGCAGCTTCGACCGGGACAGGGCATCCGGCTATGGCTACACCTTC. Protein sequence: CASSFDRDRASGYGYTF.

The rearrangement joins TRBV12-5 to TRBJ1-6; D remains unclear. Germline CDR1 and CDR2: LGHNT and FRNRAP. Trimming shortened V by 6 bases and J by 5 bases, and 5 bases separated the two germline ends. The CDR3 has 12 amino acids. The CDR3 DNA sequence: TGTGCTAGTGGCCTTAATAATTCACCCCTCCACTTT. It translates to CASGLNNSPLHF. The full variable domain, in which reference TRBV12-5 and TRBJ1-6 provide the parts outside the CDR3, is DARVTQTPRHKVTEMGQEVTMRCQPILGHNTVFWYRQTMMQGLELLAYFRNRAPLDDSGMPKDRFSAEMPDATLATLKIQPSEPRDSAVYFCASGLNNSPLHFGNGTRLTVT.

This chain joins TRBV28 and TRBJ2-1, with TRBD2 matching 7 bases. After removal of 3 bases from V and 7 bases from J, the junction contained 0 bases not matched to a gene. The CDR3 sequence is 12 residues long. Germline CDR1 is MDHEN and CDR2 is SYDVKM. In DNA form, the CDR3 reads TGTGCCAGCAGTTTGCGGGGGAATGAGCAGTTCTTC. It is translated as CASSLRGNEQFF.

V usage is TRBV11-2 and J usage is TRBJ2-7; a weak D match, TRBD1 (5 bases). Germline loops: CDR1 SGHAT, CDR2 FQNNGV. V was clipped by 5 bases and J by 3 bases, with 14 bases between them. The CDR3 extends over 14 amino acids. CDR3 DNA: TGTGCCAGCAGCGGAGAAGGCAGGGACTACGAGCAGTACTTC. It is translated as CASSGEGRDYEQYF.

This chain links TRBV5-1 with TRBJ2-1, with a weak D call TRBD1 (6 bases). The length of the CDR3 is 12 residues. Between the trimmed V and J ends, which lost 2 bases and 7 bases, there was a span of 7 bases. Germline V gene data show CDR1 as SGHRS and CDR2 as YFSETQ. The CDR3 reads CASSFDRNEQFF. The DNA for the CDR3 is TGCGCCAGCAGCTTTGACAGGAATGAGCAGTTCTTC.

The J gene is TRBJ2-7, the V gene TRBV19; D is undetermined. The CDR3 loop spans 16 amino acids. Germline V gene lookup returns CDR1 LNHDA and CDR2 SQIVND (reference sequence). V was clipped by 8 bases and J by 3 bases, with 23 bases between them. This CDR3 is CASVSTTEYNFYEQYF. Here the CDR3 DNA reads TGTGCCAGTGTATCGACGACGGAGTACAACTTCTACGAGCAGTACTTC.

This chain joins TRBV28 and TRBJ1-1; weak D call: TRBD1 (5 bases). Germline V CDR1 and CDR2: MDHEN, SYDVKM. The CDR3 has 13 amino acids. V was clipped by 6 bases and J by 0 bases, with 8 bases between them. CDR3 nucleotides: TGTGCCAGCAGACAACAGGTGAACACTGAAGCTTTCTTT. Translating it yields CASRQQVNTEAFF.

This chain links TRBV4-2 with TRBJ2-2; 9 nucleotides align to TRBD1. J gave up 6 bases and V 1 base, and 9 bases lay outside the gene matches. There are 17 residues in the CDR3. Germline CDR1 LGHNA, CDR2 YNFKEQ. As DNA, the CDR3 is TGTGCCAGCAGCCAAGTGAAACAGGGGGCGCGTCCCGGGGAGCTGTTTTTT. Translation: CASSQVKQGARPGELFF.

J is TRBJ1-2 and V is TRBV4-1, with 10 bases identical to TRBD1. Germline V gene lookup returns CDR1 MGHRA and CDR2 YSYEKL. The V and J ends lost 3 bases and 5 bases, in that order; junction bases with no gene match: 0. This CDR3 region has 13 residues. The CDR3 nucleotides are TGCGCCAGCAGCCAGGGACAGGGGTATGGCTACACCTTC. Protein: CASSQGQGYGYTF.

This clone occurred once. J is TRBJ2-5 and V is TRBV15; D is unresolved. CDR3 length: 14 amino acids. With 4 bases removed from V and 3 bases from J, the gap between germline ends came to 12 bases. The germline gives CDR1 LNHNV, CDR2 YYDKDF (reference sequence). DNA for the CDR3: TGTGCCACCAGCATAGAGACAAAAAAAGAGACCCAGTACTTC. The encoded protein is CATSIETKKETQYF.

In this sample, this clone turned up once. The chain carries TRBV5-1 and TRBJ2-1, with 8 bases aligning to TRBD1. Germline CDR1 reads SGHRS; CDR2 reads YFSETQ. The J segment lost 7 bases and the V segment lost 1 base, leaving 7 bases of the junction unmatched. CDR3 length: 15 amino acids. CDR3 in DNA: TGCGCCAGCAGCTTGCAGGACAGGGTATTAAATGAGCAGTTCTTC. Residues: CASSLQDRVLNEQFF.

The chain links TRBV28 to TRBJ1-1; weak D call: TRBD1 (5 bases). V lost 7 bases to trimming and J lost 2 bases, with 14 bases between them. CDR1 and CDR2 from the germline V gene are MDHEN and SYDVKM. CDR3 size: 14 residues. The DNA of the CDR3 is TGTGCCAGCACCGAAACCAGGGCAAACACTGAAGCTTTCTTT. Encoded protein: CASTETRANTEAFF.